These T cell receptor beta chains were read from a single sample in a study of cytomegalovirus exposure and HLA in healthy donors. Profiling relied on immunoSEQ multiplex PCR, and the TCRdb table lists in-frame clones only, not all of them. This repertoire shows under 150,000 clones, about 80% found once; its top ten account for over 2.5%. Source material: PBMCs. The receptors shown here come from a male donor in good health and CMV-seronegative. Each CDR3 is given with its conserved first and last residue. D genes are given only for firm matches. Size is stated for part of the rows, as once, few or many counts, or as a class when the clone is expanded.

TRBD1	few	TRBV10-3	TRBJ1-5	14	CAIARDSLNQPQHF	TGTGCCATCGCCCGGGACAGTCTCAATCAGCCCCAGCATTTT
.	few	TRBV7-9	TRBJ2-6	15	CASSLIWAGANGLTF	TGTGCCAGCAGCTTAATCTGGGCTGGGGCCAACGGCCTGACTTTC
.	.	TRBV28	TRBJ1-5	18	CATRDPTTGFPSNQPQHF	TGTGCCACCAGAGATCCTACTACAGGGTTCCCCAGCAATCAGCCCCAGCATTTT
TRBD1	.	TRBV6-5	TRBJ2-2	14	CASSLTGLEGELFF	TGTGCCAGCAGTTTGACAGGGCTAGAGGGGGAGCTGTTTTTT
TRBD1	.	TRBV30	TRBJ2-6	15	CAWSGDRIGANVLTF	TGTGCCTGGAGTGGGGACAGGATTGGGGCCAACGTCCTGACTTTC
.	.	TRBV10-3	TRBJ2-2	13	CAISEINGGELFF	TGTGCCATCAGTGAGATTAACGGCGGGGAGCTGTTTTTT
TRBD1	.	TRBV7-9	TRBJ2-7	14	CSSSLAAGGNEQYF	TGTTCCAGCAGCTTAGCGGCAGGGGGCAACGAGCAGTACTTC
.	.	TRBV2	TRBJ2-3	11	CASRTEFTQYF	TGTGCCAGCAGGACGGAGTTTACGCAGTATTTT
TRBD1	.	TRBV30	TRBJ1-5	14	CAWSPTGVGQPQHF	TGTGCCTGGAGCCCGACAGGGGTCGGGCAGCCCCAGCATTTT
.	.	TRBV7-3	TRBJ1-2	15	CASSLNGLGNYGYTF	TGTGCCAGCAGCTTAAACGGCCTCGGGAATTATGGCTACACCTTC
.	.	TRBV4-2	TRBJ2-1	14	CASSQDAEVNEQFF	TGTGCCAGCAGCCAAGACGCAGAGGTCAATGAGCAGTTCTTC
.	once	TRBV12-2	TRBJ2-4	19	CASRLTLRGREEAKNSQYF	TGTGCAAGTCGCTTAACCCTACGTGGCAGGGAGGAGGCCAAAAACAGTCAGTACTTC
.	few	TRBV7-2	TRBJ2-5	12	CASSLVRETQYF	TGTGCCAGCAGCTTAGTGAGGGAGACCCAGTACTTC
.	.	TRBV27	TRBJ1-5	12	CASRTGNQPQHF	TGTGCCAGCAGAACCGGGAATCAGCCCCAGCATTTT
TRBD2	.	TRBV6-1	TRBJ2-2	18	CASSEARLAGVNTGELFF	TGTGCCAGCAGTGAAGCGAGACTAGCGGGGGTGAACACCGGGGAGCTGTTTTTT
TRBD2	.	TRBV6-5	TRBJ2-1	14	CASRTSGRADEQFF	TGTGCCAGCAGGACTAGCGGGAGGGCCGATGAGCAGTTCTTC
.	.	TRBV11-3	TRBJ2-3	16	CASSPGAGDITDTQYF	TGTGCCAGCAGCCCAGGTGCCGGGGACATCACAGATACGCAGTATTTT
.	.	TRBV5-6	TRBJ2-3	15	CASSGVGGAADTQYF	TGTGCCAGCAGCGGTGTGGGGGGGGCCGCAGATACGCAGTATTTT
.	.	TRBV6-5	TRBJ2-7	14	CASSYYGGDGEQYF	TGTGCCAGCAGTTACTATGGCGGTGATGGCGAGCAGTACTTC
TRBD1	once	TRBV10-3	TRBJ1-2	16	CAISESKVRGQEGYTF	TGTGCCATCAGTGAGTCGAAGGTCAGGGGGCAAGAAGGCTACACCTTC
TRBD2	.	TRBV7-9	TRBJ2-7	18	CASSPTTLAGGFNYEQYF	TGTGCCAGCAGCCCTACGACACTAGCGGGAGGTTTTAACTACGAGCAGTACTTC
.	.	TRBV14	TRBJ2-2	15	CASSQVTGNTGELFF	TGTGCCAGCAGCCAAGTGACAGGGAACACCGGGGAGCTGTTTTTT
.	few	TRBV20-1	TRBJ2-5	11	CSARLGETQYF	TGCAGTGCTAGGTTGGGCGAGACCCAGTACTTC
.	.	TRBV19	TRBJ2-5	17	CASSGQSDAWYQETQYF	TGTGCCAGTAGTGGACAGTCCGACGCTTGGTACCAAGAGACCCAGTACTTC
.	.	TRBV7-8	TRBJ2-4	16	CASSHTELLAKNIQYF	TGTGCCAGCAGCCATACGGAGCTTTTGGCCAAAAACATTCAGTACTTC
.	.	TRBV5-1	TRBJ2-6	16	CASSLALSSGANVLTF	TGCGCCAGCAGCTTGGCTCTCAGCTCTGGGGCCAACGTCCTGACTTTC
.	.	TRBV11-2	TRBJ1-6	16	CASSPLGLGPNSPLHF	TGTGCCAGCAGCCCCCTGGGACTTGGACCTAATTCACCCCTCCACTTT
.	.	TRBV30	TRBJ1-5	13	CAWSPDMNQPQHF	TGTGCCTGGAGCCCAGACATGAATCAGCCCCAGCATTTT
.	.	TRBV7-6	TRBJ2-7	14	CASSSLQGSHEQYF	TGTGCCAGCAGCTCCCTACAGGGCTCCCACGAGCAGTACTTC
.	once	TRBV5-1	TRBJ1-1	14	CASSPQGFHTEAFF	TGCGCCAGCAGCCCGCAGGGGTTTCACACTGAAGCTTTCTTT
TRBD1	.	TRBV10-3	TRBJ2-6	17	CAISDPGQVSGANVLTF	TGTGCCATCAGTGATCCGGGACAGGTTTCTGGGGCCAACGTCCTGACTTTC
.	.	TRBV19	TRBJ1-5	12	CASSPLNQPQHF	TGTGCCAGTAGTCCCTTAAATCAGCCCCAGCATTTT
.	once	TRBV4-2	TRBJ2-7	16	CASSQDSGAASYEQYF	TGTGCCAGCAGCCAAGATAGCGGAGCCGCCTCCTACGAGCAGTACTTC
TRBD2	.	TRBV30	TRBJ2-1	16	CAWRKAGGLGYNEQFF	TGTGCCTGGAGGAAAGCGGGGGGGCTAGGCTACAATGAGCAGTTCTTC
.	.	TRBV4-1	TRBJ2-7	15	CASSQGSGGGYEQYF	TGCGCCAGCAGCCAGGGCTCAGGGGGAGGATACGAGCAGTACTTC
.	.	TRBV5-1	TRBJ2-3	15	CASRTWPSPGDTQYF	TGCGCCAGCAGGACTTGGCCTTCGCCAGGGGATACGCAGTATTTT
TRBD1	.	TRBV5-1	TRBJ2-3	12	CASGTGADTQYF	TGCGCCAGCGGGACAGGGGCAGATACGCAGTATTTT